A few counts support the clone carrying this T cell receptor (delta chain). Its target is not known. The template was reverse-transcribed extracted RNA. Multiplex PCR used pooled V-gene forward primers and a constant-region reverse primer to amplify CDR3s. TCRdb made new clone calls on the multiplex PCR reads using CATT. The sample holds about 50,000 delta-chain clones, more than 12% seen once. With 2 bases clipped from V and 1 base from J, the junction kept 30 bases outside the gene matches. The CDR3 extends over 24 amino acids. The germline V gene encodes CDR1 TSWWSYY and CDR2 QGS. This sample is drawn from a study of Vδ1+ human thymocytes. Points from the study as a whole: Despite high sort purity, roughly 18% of thymic T cell receptor delta sequences were Vdelta2. In the thymus, TRG and TRD repertoires looked highly polyclonal with Gaussian CDR3 lengths. The authors advised highly purified populations and single-cell validation.

Sequencing was performed on Vdelta1+ gamma-delta thymocytes from the thymus. The sample's subset: FACS-sorted CD3+ TCRalphabeta- TCRVdelta1+ TCRVdelta2- thymocytes. V usage is TRDV1 and J usage is TRDJ1, with 8 bases fitting TRDD3. The clonotype was recovered from a girl younger than two who had congenital heart surgery. The CDR3 region has the DNA TGTGCTCTTGGGGAATTTCCTTCCCTCCTTTACTGGGGGTCCCCATTCGCCCCCACCGATAAACTCATCTTT. The encoded protein is CALGEFPSLLYWGSPFAPTDKLIF.